This is a list of T cell receptor beta chains from one sample in a study of neurological immune-mediated disorders. TCRdb reprocessed the 5' RACE reads via MiXCR and lists one record per CDR3 protein. The sample contains roughly 71,000 distinct CDR3 sequences, almost 4% of which appear only once. The sequencing sample was made of PBMCs. These receptors came from a man aged 25-40 years with multiple sclerosis. The CDR3 runs from the conserved cysteine through the conserved F or W. A D gene is named only where the DNA matches it firmly. Size is stated for part of the rows, as once, few or many counts, or as a class when the clone is expanded.

v_call	clone_size	d_call	j_call	cdr3_nt	cdr3_aa
TRBV28	many	.	TRBJ2-7	TGTGCCAGCAGTGTACAGGGCTACGAGCAGTACTTC	CASSVQGYEQYF
TRBV6-2/TRBV6-3	many	.	TRBJ1-2	TGTGCCAGCGTGACGGGCCCGTTCTATGGCTACACCTTC	CASVTGPFYGYTF
TRBV10-3	many	.	TRBJ2-1	TGTGCCATCAGCCTTACAGGGTCAGGGGTGGGTGAGCAGTTCTTC	CAISLTGSGVGEQFF
TRBV5-1	many	.	TRBJ1-1	TGCGCCAGCAGCTCCCAATGGAATACTGAAGCTTTCTTT	CASSSQWNTEAFF
TRBV3-1	many	TRBD1	TRBJ2-7	TGTGCCAGCAGCCGACAGGGAAATTTCGGTATACGGTACTTC	CASSRQGNFGIRYF
TRBV6-5	many	.	TRBJ2-1	TGTGCCAGCAGTTACTACGACAGTACTTACAATGAGCAGTTCTTC	CASSYYDSTYNEQFF
TRBV18	many	.	TRBJ1-1	TGTGCCAGCTCACCCGCGGACACAAACCTTGAAGCTTTCTTT	CASSPADTNLEAFF
TRBV5-1	few	.	TRBJ2-4	TGCGCCAGCAGCTTGGCCGGGCAGGGTTTTGGCATTCAGTACTTC	CASSLAGQGFGIQYF
TRBV3-1	.	.	TRBJ2-7	TGTGCCAGCAGCCAAGCGGGACGGCCCTACGAGCAGTACTTC	CASSQAGRPYEQYF
TRBV5-5	many	.	TRBJ2-3	TGTGCCAGCAGCTTGGGACAGGGCGGGATCACAGATACGCAGTATTTT	CASSLGQGGITDTQYF
TRBV20-1	many	.	TRBJ2-5	TGCAGTGCTAGAGATAGGGAGACCCAGTACTTC	CSARDRETQYF
TRBV20-1	many	.	TRBJ2-7	TGCAGTGCTAGAGATCCGGGGGAAGGCTACGAGCAGTACTTC	CSARDPGEGYEQYF
TRBV12-3/TRBV12-4	many	.	TRBJ1-4	TGTGCCAGCAGTCCCTCTGGGTTTGAAAAACTGTTTTTT	CASSPSGFEKLFF
TRBV15	many	.	TRBJ2-1	TGTGCCACCAGCAGTGTGATAGGGGAGCAGTTCTTC	CATSSVIGEQFF
TRBV12-3/TRBV12-4	many	.	TRBJ1-1	TGTGCCAGCGGGAATGGGGGGAGCCAGGGGGCTTTCTTT	CASGNGGSQGAFF
TRBV20-1	many	.	TRBJ2-7	TGCAGCGCTAGAGTCACCGGGACTGGGAGAAAAAACTACGAGCAGTACTTC	CSARVTGTGRKNYEQYF
TRBV5-1	many	TRBD1	TRBJ2-7	TGCGCCAGCAGCTGGGGACAGCGGATTAGCTCCTACGAGCAGTACTTC	CASSWGQRISSYEQYF
TRBV20-1	many	TRBD1	TRBJ2-7	TGCAGTGCTCAATCCGGGACAGACTCTTACGAGCAGTACTTC	CSAQSGTDSYEQYF
TRBV20-1	many	TRBD1	TRBJ1-2	TGCAGTGCTATTCGGGAGGGGGCAAGTAACTATGGCTACACCTTC	CSAIREGASNYGYTF
TRBV20-1	many	.	TRBJ1-1	TGCAGTGCTAGAGTAGGCACTGAAGCTTTCTTT	CSARVGTEAFF
TRBV5-5	many	.	TRBJ2-2	TGTGCCAGCAGCTTGGCCCCGGGACAACGAAACGCCGGGGAGCTGTTTTTT	CASSLAPGQRNAGELFF
TRBV4-3	many	TRBD1	TRBJ2-5	TGCGCCAGCAGCCAAGACCTGGGACAGGGGAGTACCCAGTACTTC	CASSQDLGQGSTQYF
TRBV5-6	many	.	TRBJ1-2	TGTGCCAGCAGCCGGCGCACAGTTGATGGCTACACCTTC	CASSRRTVDGYTF
TRBV6-5	many	.	TRBJ2-1	TGTGCCAGCCGAAGTTGGGGGGACAATGAGCAGTTCTTC	CASRSWGDNEQFF
TRBV27	many	TRBD1	TRBJ1-1	TGTGCCAGCAGTACGACAGGGATGAACACTGAAGCTTTCTTT	CASSTTGMNTEAFF
TRBV11-2	many	.	TRBJ2-2	TGTGCCAGCAGCTCCACGAGGAGGGAGCTGTTTTTT	CASSSTRRELFF
TRBV7-2	many	TRBD1	TRBJ2-6	TGTGCCAGCAGCCAGGGGGTTCCTGGGGCCAACGTCCTGACTTTC	CASSQGVPGANVLTF
TRBV7-2	many	.	TRBJ1-2	TGTGCCAGCAGCTTAGAGGCCCAGATTGGCTATGGCTACACCTTC	CASSLEAQIGYGYTF
TRBV5-4	many	.	TRBJ2-3	TGTGCCAGCACCAAGCGAGACAGCACAGATACGCAGTATTTT	CASTKRDSTDTQYF
TRBV20-1	many	TRBD1	TRBJ2-5	TGCAGTGCCCCCGACAGGGGTCAAGAGACCCAGTACTTC	CSAPDRGQETQYF
TRBV6-6	many	TRBD2	TRBJ2-3	TGTGCCAGCAGTTACCCTAGCGGGGGGACTAGCACAGATACGCAGTATTTT	CASSYPSGGTSTDTQYF
TRBV5-1	.	TRBD2	TRBJ2-1	TGCGCCAGCAGCTTGGTTATGCTAGCGGGGGGGTATGAGCAGTTCTTC	CASSLVMLAGGYEQFF
TRBV29-1	many	.	TRBJ1-2	TGCAGCGTCGCTGGGAAGGGGGATGGCTACACCTTC	CSVAGKGDGYTF
TRBV2	.	.	TRBJ1-5	TGTGCCAGCAGTTGGGGCAATCAGCCCCAGCATTTT	CASSWGNQPQHF
TRBV20-1	many	TRBD2	TRBJ2-3	TGCAGTGCCCTCAGCGGGGCGGATGGTACGCAGTATTTT	CSALSGADGTQYF
TRBV6-6	many	.	TRBJ1-2	TGTGCCAGCAGCCCTACTCAGGGTAGGGGCTATGGCTACACCTTC	CASSPTQGRGYGYTF
TRBV5-1	many	.	TRBJ1-1	TGCGCCAGCAGCTGGATGGGCGCCAACACTGAAGCTTTCTTT	CASSWMGANTEAFF
TRBV5-1	medium-sized	.	TRBJ2-5	TGCGCCAGCAGCTTGGAAAAAGAGACCCAGTACTTC	CASSLEKETQYF
TRBV9	many	.	TRBJ1-5	TGTGCCAGCAGCGTCGGAGGATCGAACAATCAGCCCCAGAATTTT	CASSVGGSNNQPQNF
TRBV20-1	many	.	TRBJ1-1	TGCAGTGCTCCCACTTATGCCGAGAACACTGAAGCTTTCTTT	CSAPTYAENTEAFF
TRBV6-6	many	.	TRBJ2-3	TGTGCCAGCAGTAAGACTAGATCCACAGATACGCAGTATTTT	CASSKTRSTDTQYF
TRBV10-2	many	.	TRBJ2-7	TGCGCCAGCAGTTCTATTGGGGGGGCCCACGAGCAGTACTTC	CASSSIGGAHEQYF
TRBV29-1	many	.	TRBJ2-4	TGCAGCGTTGAATGGCAGACCTCAGCCAAAAACATTCAGTACTTC	CSVEWQTSAKNIQYF
TRBV6-6	many	TRBD2	TRBJ2-1	TGTGCCAGCAGCTTGACTAGCGGGGAGTACAATGAGCAGTTCTTC	CASSLTSGEYNEQFF
TRBV7-6	many	TRBD1	TRBJ2-7	TGTGCCAGCAGCCCTTGGGACAGCTACGAGCAGTACTTC	CASSPWDSYEQYF
TRBV9	many	TRBD1	TRBJ2-7	TGTGCCAGCAGCGTAGAACCGGGACAGTCCTACGAGCAGTACTTC	CASSVEPGQSYEQYF
TRBV12-3/TRBV12-4	many	.	TRBJ2-3	TGTGCCAGCAGTTTACAAGGGGCCACAGATACGCAGTATTTT	CASSLQGATDTQYF
TRBV7-9	many	.	TRBJ2-2	TGTGCCAGCAGCTTTCCCCGCACACAGGACACCGGGGAGCTGTTTTTT	CASSFPRTQDTGELFF
TRBV14	.	.	TRBJ2-1	TGTGCCAGCAGCCAAGGCCCGGGGAGCTCCTACAATGAGCAGTTCTTC	CASSQGPGSSYNEQFF
TRBV7-2	many	.	TRBJ2-7	TGTGCCAGCAGCTTACAGGTCGAGTTCTACGAGCAGTACTTC	CASSLQVEFYEQYF
TRBV4-3	many	.	TRBJ1-6	TGCGCCAGCAGCCAAGTCGCGTTCTCAAATTCACCCCTCCACTTT	CASSQVAFSNSPLHF
TRBV20-1	.	TRBD1	TRBJ1-5	TGCAGTGCTGTCGACAGGGGAGGTCAGCCCCAGCATTTT	CSAVDRGGQPQHF
TRBV4-1	many	.	TRBJ2-1	TGCGCCAGCAGCCTCCCCGGCTCTCGCAATGAGCAGTTCTTC	CASSLPGSRNEQFF
TRBV7-6	.	.	TRBJ2-5	TGTGCCAGCAGCCCGGGGGTCGGCGAGACCCAGTACTTC	CASSPGVGETQYF
TRBV20-1	many	TRBD2	TRBJ2-3	TGCAGTGCTAGCGGTCTAGCGGGGGAAAACACAGATACGCAGTATTTT	CSASGLAGENTDTQYF
TRBV6-4	many	TRBD2	TRBJ2-3	TGTGCCAGCAGTGAGGGAGCGGGGGCTAGCACAGATACGCAGTATTTT	CASSEGAGASTDTQYF
TRBV7-9	many	.	TRBJ2-5	TGTGCCAGCAGCTTAGGGACTATCCACCAAGAGACCCAGTACTTC	CASSLGTIHQETQYF